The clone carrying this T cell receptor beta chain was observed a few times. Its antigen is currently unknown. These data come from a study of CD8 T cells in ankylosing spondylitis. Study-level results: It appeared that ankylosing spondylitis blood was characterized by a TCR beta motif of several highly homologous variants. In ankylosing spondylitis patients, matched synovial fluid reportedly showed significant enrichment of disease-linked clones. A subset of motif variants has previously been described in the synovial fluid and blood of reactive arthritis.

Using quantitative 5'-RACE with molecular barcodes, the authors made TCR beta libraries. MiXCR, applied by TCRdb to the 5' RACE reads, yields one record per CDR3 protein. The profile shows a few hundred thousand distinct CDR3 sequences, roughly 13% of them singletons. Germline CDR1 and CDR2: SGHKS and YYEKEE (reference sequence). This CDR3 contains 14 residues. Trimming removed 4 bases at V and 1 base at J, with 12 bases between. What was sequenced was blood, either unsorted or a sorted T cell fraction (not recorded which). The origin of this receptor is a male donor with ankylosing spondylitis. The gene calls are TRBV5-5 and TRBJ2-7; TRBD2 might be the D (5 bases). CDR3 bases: TGTGCCAGCAGCCCGGAAAGGACTTCCTACGAGCAGTACTTC. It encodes CASSPERTSYEQYF.